Following are 21 T cell receptor beta chains from one sample sequenced in a study of shared clonotypes between healthy human individuals. The table came from immunoSEQ multiplex PCR; TCRdb's copy has only in-frame clones and leaves some out. Of 1.4 million to 1.5 million clones listed, around 95% are singletons. The sample taken for sequencing was naive CD4+ T cells sorted from blood. Subset noted: CD45RA+ positively selected. The source is a man aged 25-45 years in good health.

J is TRBJ2-7 and V is TRBV28, with 7 positions matching TRBD1. CDR1 is MDHEN, CDR2 SYDVKM, per germline. The CDR3 length is 14 residues. V lost 5 bases to trimming and J lost 2 bases; unmatched junction nucleotides: 6. The CDR3 here is CASSKWDSPYEQYF. Written as DNA, the CDR3 is TGTGCCAGCAGTAAATGGGACAGCCCCTACGAGCAGTACTTC.

The chain links TRBV28 to TRBJ2-7, with 12 bases identical to TRBD2. The V segment lost 5 bases and the J segment 0 bases; nucleotides outside the gene matches: 11. The CDR3 loop spans 18 amino acids. Germline CDR1 and CDR2: MDHEN and SYDVKM. The CDR3 region is CASSHGLAGIRFSYEQYF. The CDR3 bases are TGTGCCAGCAGTCATGGACTAGCGGGAATCAGATTCTCCTACGAGCAGTACTTC. The complete variable domain, with remaining parts taken from reference TRBV28 and TRBJ2-7, reads DVKVTQSSRYLVKRTGEKVFLECVQDMDHENMFWYRQDPGLGLRLIYFSYDVKMKEKGDIPEGYSVSREKKERFSLILESASTNQTSMYLCASSHGLAGIRFSYEQYFGPGTRLTVT.

This chain links TRBV10-3 with TRBJ1-2, with 8 bases lining up with TRBD1. This CDR3 comprises 13 residues. CDR1 and CDR2 (germline): ENHRY, SYGVKD. Trimming at V came to 9 bases and at J to 2 bases, leaving 5 bases not matched to a gene. Here the CDR3 DNA reads TGTGCCATGGGGGCAGGGGGCAACTATGGCTACACCTTC. Translated, it gives CAMGAGGNYGYTF.

The CDR3 reads CASGLREGEQYF. Written as DNA, the CDR3 is TGTGCTAGTGGTCTCCGGGAGGGGGAGCAGTACTTC. This rearrangement joins TRBV12-5 to TRBJ2-7; 8 bases are shared with TRBD2. Trimming removed 5 bases from V and 7 bases from J; junction bases left unmatched: 4. The CDR3 sequence is 12 residues long. Germline V gene sequence: CDR1 LGHNT, CDR2 FRNRAP. The full variable domain, with the rest looked up from reference TRBV12-5 and TRBJ2-7, is DARVTQTPRHKVTEMGQEVTMRCQPILGHNTVFWYRQTMMQGLELLAYFRNRAPLDDSGMPKDRFSAEMPDATLATLKIQPSEPRDSAVYFCASGLREGEQYFGPGTRLTVT.

The genes are TRBV28 and TRBJ1-2; 8 positions agree with TRBD1. V dropped 6 bases and J dropped 4; count of bases not matched to a gene: 4. The germline gives CDR1 MDHEN, CDR2 SYDVKM. CDR3 length equals 13 residues. CDR3 amino acids: CASSRDRTYGYTF. CDR3 sequence (DNA): TGTGCCAGCAGCCGGGACAGGACCTATGGCTACACCTTC.

This clone was detected only once. This rearrangement joins TRBV5-5 to TRBJ2-1; 10 nucleotides line up with TRBD2. The CDR3 runs 11 residues. After removal of 6 bases from V and 13 bases from J, the junction contained 4 bases not matched to a gene. CDR1 and CDR2 from the germline V gene are SGHKS and YYEKEE (reference sequence). The CDR3 bases are TGTGCCAGCACAACTAGCGGGAAACAGTTCTTC. Translated, it gives CASTTSGKQFF.

This clone was observed a few times. The CDR3 nucleotides are TGTGCCAGCAGCGCTAGCGGGAGAGACGAGCAGTACTTC. Its protein is CASSASGRDEQYF. The V and J genes are TRBV5-4 and TRBJ2-7; 10 nucleotides align to TRBD2. The CDR3 sequence is 13 residues long. V was clipped by 4 bases and J by 5 bases; unmatched bases: 3. The germline V gene encodes CDR1 SGHNT and CDR2 YYREEE (reference sequence).

The chain employs TRBV14 and TRBJ1-3; a possible D gene is TRBD1 (6 bases). Germline assignment: CDR1 SGHDN and CDR2 FVKESK. CDR3 length: 16 amino acids. The V and J ends lost 3 bases and 3 bases respectively, with 15 bases between them. Here the CDR3 reads CASSHRKGGGGNTIYF. The CDR3 nucleotides are TGTGCCAGCAGCCACAGGAAGGGGGGTGGTGGAAACACCATATATTTT.

As regards this clone: Other nucleotide sequences in the sample specify the same CDR3. The rearrangement joins TRBV11-2 to TRBJ2-3; D is undetermined. V dropped 2 bases and J dropped 0 bases, with 6 bases sitting between them. This CDR3 spans 14 amino acids. Germline CDR1 and CDR2: SGHAT and FQNNGV. CDR3 residues: CASSLNPSTDTQYF. In DNA form, the CDR3 reads TGTGCCAGCAGCTTAAATCCAAGCACAGATACGCAGTATTTT.

CDR3 in DNA: TGTGCCATCAGGGACTATAGGACTAGCGGCTACAATGAGCAGTTCTTC. Translated, it gives CAIRDYRTSGYNEQFF. This rearrangement joins TRBV10-3 to TRBJ2-1; 10 bases are a match to TRBD2. V lost 6 bases, J lost 3 bases, and 8 bases stayed unmatched. CDR1 and CDR2 from the germline V gene are ENHRY and SYGVKD. The CDR3 has 16 residues.

V gene TRBV7-8 combines with J gene TRBJ2-2; D may correspond to TRBD1 or TRBD2 (5 bases each). The CDR3 totals 14 residues. V was cut by 4 bases and J by 12 bases, with 18 bases left in between. CDR1 SGHVS and CDR2 FQNEAQ come from the germline V gene. CDR3 sequence: CASSYRDLPPKLFF. For the CDR3, the DNA is TGTGCCAGCAGCTACCGGGACCTACCCCCCAAGCTGTTTTTT.

The V gene is TRBV5-4, the J gene TRBJ2-7; no definite D call. V lost 1 base to trimming and J lost 7 bases, with 6 bases between them. The germline gives CDR1 SGHNT, CDR2 YYREEE (reference sequence). CDR3 length equals 11 residues. The CDR3 bases are TGTGCCAGCAGCTTGAACGGGGAGCAGTACTTC. Translating gives CASSLNGEQYF.

The chain combines TRBV14 with TRBJ1-1; the D is unclear. The CDR3 has 14 residues. Germline CDR1 SGHDN, CDR2 FVKESK. Trimming pared 2 bases from V and 0 bases from J, leaving 7 bases between. CDR3 protein: CASSQPLLNTEAFF. Here the CDR3 DNA reads TGTGCCAGCAGCCAACCTCTATTGAACACTGAAGCTTTCTTT.

This clone was seen just once. The chain combines TRBV29-1 with TRBJ2-1, with TRBD2 matching over 14 bases. In germline, CDR1 is SQVTM, CDR2 ANQGSEA. There are 18 residues in the CDR3. V gave up 4 bases and J gave up 0 bases; unmatched junction bases: 8. CDR3 residues: CSVVAGLAGASSYNEQFF. In nucleotides, the CDR3 is TGCAGCGTTGTTGCGGGACTAGCGGGAGCGAGCTCCTACAATGAGCAGTTCTTC.

As for this clone: Other DNA sequences within the sample encode an identical CDR3. This sequence joins TRBV29-1 and TRBJ2-7; D is perhaps TRBD2 (6 bases). Germline CDR1 SQVTM, CDR2 ANQGSEA. V lost 4 bases to trimming and J lost 2 bases, with 9 bases between them. The CDR3 covers 12 residues. The CDR3 spells CSVAGTPYEQYF. CDR3 nucleotides: TGCAGCGTTGCCGGGACTCCCTACGAGCAGTACTTC.

The chain combines TRBV30 with TRBJ2-5, with unresolved D. The CDR3 spans 14 residues. CDR1 and CDR2 (germline): GTSNPN, SVGIG (reference sequence). Trimming took off 4 bases at V and 4 bases at J, with 16 bases between the two ends. DNA for the CDR3: TGTGCCTGGAATGGTGATCGGGTGGGAGAGACCCAGTACTTC. Protein product: CAWNGDRVGETQYF.

This sequence joins TRBV19 and TRBJ2-1; D might be TRBD1 (7 bases). Looked up from germline, CDR1 is LNHDA and CDR2 is SQIVND (reference sequence). CDR3 length: 14 residues. Trimming took off 6 bases at V and 4 bases at J, with 13 bases between the two ends. CDR3 amino acids: CASSVQGGYNEQFF. CDR3 in DNA: TGTGCCAGTAGCGTGCAGGGGGGTTACAATGAGCAGTTCTTC.

This chain links TRBV29-1 with TRBJ2-3, with 9 bases that match TRBD2. Germline V gene sequence: CDR1 SQVTM, CDR2 ANQGSEA. The CDR3 consists of 14 residues. The junction had 8 bases not matched to a gene; V was cut back by 6 bases and J by 4 bases. CDR3 nucleotide sequence: TGCAGCGTGGTCCTAGCGGGGCGCCCAGATACGCAGTATTTT. It specifies CSVVLAGRPDTQYF.

The chain employs TRBV7-2 and TRBJ2-1, with 11 bases fitting TRBD2. This CDR3 has 16 amino acids. The V and J ends lost 5 bases and 4 bases, in that order; junction bases with no gene match: 7. Germline loops: CDR1 SGHTA, CDR2 FQGNSA. CDR3 loop: CASSTWTSGQYNEQFF. CDR3 bases: TGTGCCAGCAGCACTTGGACTAGCGGGCAGTACAATGAGCAGTTCTTC.

This clone was picked up one time. The rearrangement links TRBV5-6 to TRBJ2-2, with unresolved D. Germline-derived CDR1 and CDR2 are SGHDT and YYEEEE. The V end lost 2 bases, the J end lost 4 bases, and 9 bases lay between the germline ends. The length of the CDR3 is 14 residues. CDR3 region: CASSFWKATGELFF. DNA for the CDR3: TGTGCCAGCAGCTTTTGGAAGGCCACCGGGGAGCTGTTTTTT.

The chain combines TRBV5-1 with TRBJ2-2; no clear D. Trimming removed 3 bases from V and 0 bases from J, with 18 bases in between. Germline V gene data show CDR1 as SGHRS and CDR2 as YFSETQ. The CDR3 contains 18 residues. Written as DNA, the CDR3 is TGCGCCAGCAGCTGGTTTGCAGTAACTATCACGAACACCGGGGAGCTGTTTTTT. This codes for CASSWFAVTITNTGELFF.